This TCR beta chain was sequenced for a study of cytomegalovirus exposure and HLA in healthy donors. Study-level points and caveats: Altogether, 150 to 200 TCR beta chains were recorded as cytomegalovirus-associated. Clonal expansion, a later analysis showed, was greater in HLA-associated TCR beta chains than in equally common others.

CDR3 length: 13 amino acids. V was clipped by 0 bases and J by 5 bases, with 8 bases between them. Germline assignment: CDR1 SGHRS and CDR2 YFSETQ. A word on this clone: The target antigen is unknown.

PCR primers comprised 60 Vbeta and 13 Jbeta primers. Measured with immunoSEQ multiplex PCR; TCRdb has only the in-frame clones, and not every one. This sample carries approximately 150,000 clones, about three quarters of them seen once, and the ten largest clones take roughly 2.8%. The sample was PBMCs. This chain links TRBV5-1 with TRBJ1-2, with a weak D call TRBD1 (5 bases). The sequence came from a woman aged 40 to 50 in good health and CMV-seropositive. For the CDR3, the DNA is TGCGCCAGCAGCTTGGAGGCAGGGTATGGCTACACCTTC. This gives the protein CASSLEAGYGYTF.